Listed here are 5 T cell receptor beta chains from one sample, sequenced in a study of graft-versus-host responses after intestinal transplantation. Libraries were prepared by immunoSEQ multiplex PCR; TCRdb keeps only in-frame clonotypes and omits some of them. The table records more than 85,000 clones, about 92% of them present only once. No antigen has been identified for these receptors. The sample was unstimulated CD8+ T cells sorted from spleen or lymph node cells, taken before intestinal transplant. Every receptor here comes from a human donor who received an intestinal transplant.

The chain combines TRBV27 with TRBJ2-5; TRBD2 might be the D (6 bases). V was shortened by 6 bases and J by 5 bases, with 16 bases between the two germline ends. This CDR3 is 14 amino acids long. CDR1 MNHEY and CDR2 SMNVEV come from the germline V gene (reference sequence). In nucleotides, the CDR3 is TGTGCCAGCAGCAGACGGGGGAGGTATGAGACCCAGTACTTC. Its protein is CASSRRGRYETQYF.

On this clone itself: A junction boundary mismatches the germline segment, possibly from a read error. V is TRBV30 and J is TRBJ1-2; D perhaps matches TRBD1 (5 bases). CDR1 is GTSNPN, CDR2 SVGIG, per germline (reference sequence). The CDR3 sequence is 10 residues long. CDR3 residues: CAWAQTDTAF. CDR3 coding DNA: TGTGCCTGGGCACAAACGGACACAGCTTTC.

CDR3 sequence: CAWSTGGGEQFF. The CDR3 DNA reads TGTGCCTGGAGTACCGGAGGAGGTGAGCAGTTCTTC. The chain carries TRBV30 and TRBJ2-1; maybe TRBD2 (5 bases). Germline loops: CDR1 GTSNPN, CDR2 SVGIG (reference sequence). V dropped 2 bases and J dropped 9 bases, with 11 bases sitting between them. The CDR3 is 12 amino acids.

The chain joins TRBV4-3 to TRBJ1-2; no clear D. The V end lost 4 bases, the J end lost 0 bases, and 12 bases lay between the germline ends. Germline CDR1 reads LGHNA; CDR2 reads YSLEER. This CDR3 is built from 15 residues. The CDR3 DNA is TGCGCCAGCAGCCTGGGCCCAGAATCTAACTATGGCTACACCTTC. As protein: CASSLGPESNYGYTF.

This clone was seen a handful of times. The genes are TRBV6-1 and TRBJ2-7; 7 nucleotides align to TRBD1. CDR1 is MNHNS, CDR2 SASEGT, per germline. The CDR3 is 17 residues long. With 0 bases clipped from V and 2 bases from J, the junction kept 10 bases outside the gene matches. DNA for the CDR3: TGTGCCAGCAGTGAAGCTCCCCCCGGGACAGTGACCTACGAGCAGTACTTC. This encodes CASSEAPPGTVTYEQYF.